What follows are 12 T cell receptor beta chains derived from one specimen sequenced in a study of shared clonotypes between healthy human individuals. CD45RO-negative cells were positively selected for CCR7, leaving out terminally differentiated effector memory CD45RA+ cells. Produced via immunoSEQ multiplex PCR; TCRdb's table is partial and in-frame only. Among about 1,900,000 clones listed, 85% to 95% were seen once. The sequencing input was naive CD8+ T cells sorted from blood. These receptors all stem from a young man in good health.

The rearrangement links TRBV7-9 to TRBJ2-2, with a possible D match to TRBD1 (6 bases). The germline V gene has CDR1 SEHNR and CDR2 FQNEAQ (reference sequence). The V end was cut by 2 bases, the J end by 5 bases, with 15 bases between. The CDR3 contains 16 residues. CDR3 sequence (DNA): TGTGCCAGCAGCTTACCGATAGGGGGTGGAACCGGGGAGCTGTTTTTT. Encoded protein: CASSLPIGGGTGELFF.

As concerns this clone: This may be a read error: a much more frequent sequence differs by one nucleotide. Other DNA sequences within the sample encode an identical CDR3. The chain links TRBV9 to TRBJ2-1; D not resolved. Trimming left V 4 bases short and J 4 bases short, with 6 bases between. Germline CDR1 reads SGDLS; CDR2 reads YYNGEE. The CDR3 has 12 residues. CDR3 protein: CASSPPYNEQFF. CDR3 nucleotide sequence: TGTGCCAGCAGCCCCCCGTACAATGAGCAGTTCTTC.

As DNA, the CDR3 is TGTGCCATCAGTGAGATAATAGCGGGAATCACAGATACGCAGTATTTT. It yields the protein CAISEIIAGITDTQYF. The chain uses TRBV10-3 and TRBJ2-3; TRBD2 agrees at 8 bases. V gave up 2 bases and J gave up 2 bases; unmatched junction bases: 6. This CDR3 is 16 amino acids long. Germline V gives CDR1 ENHRY, CDR2 SYGVKD.

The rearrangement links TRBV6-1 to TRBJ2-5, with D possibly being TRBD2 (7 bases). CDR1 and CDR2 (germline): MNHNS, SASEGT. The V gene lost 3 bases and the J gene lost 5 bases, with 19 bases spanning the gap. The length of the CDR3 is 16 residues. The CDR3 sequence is CASSDTTGGAPETQYF. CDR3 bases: TGTGCCAGCAGTGACACCACGGGGGGCGCACCGGAGACCCAGTACTTC.

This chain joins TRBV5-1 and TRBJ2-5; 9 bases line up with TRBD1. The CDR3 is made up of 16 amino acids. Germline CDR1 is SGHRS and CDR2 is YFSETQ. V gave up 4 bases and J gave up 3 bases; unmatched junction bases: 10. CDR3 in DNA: TGCGCCAGCAGCGGAAACCGGGACAGGGTGGAAGAGACCCAGTACTTC. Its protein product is CASSGNRDRVEETQYF.

The CDR3 loop is CASRGGRQLAPDTQYF. CDR3 nucleotide sequence: TGTGCCAGCAGGGGAGGGAGACAATTGGCCCCAGATACGCAGTATTTT. The J gene is TRBJ2-3, the V gene TRBV2, with TRBD2 matching 7 bases. Trimming removed 6 bases from V and 4 bases from J; junction bases left unmatched: 13. Germline CDR1 SNHLY, CDR2 FYNNEI. The CDR3 loop spans 16 amino acids. Together with reference TRBV2 and TRBJ2-3, the CDR3 gives the full variable domain: EPEVTQTPSHQVTQMGQEVILRCVPISNHLYFYWYRQILGQKVEFLVSFYNNEISEKSEIFDDQFSVERPDGSNFTLKIRSTKLEDSAMYFCASRGGRQLAPDTQYFGPGTRLTVL.

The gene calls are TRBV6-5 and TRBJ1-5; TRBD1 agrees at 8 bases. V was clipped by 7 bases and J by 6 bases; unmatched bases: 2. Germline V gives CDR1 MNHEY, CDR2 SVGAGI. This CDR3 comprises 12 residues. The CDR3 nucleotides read TGTGCCAGCACCACAGGGGGTCAGCCCCAGCATTTT. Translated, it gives CASTTGGQPQHF.

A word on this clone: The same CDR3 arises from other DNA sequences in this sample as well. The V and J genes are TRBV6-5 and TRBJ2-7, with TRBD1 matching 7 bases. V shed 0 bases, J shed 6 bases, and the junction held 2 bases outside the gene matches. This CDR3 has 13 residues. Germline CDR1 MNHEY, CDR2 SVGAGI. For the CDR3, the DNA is TGTGCCAGCAGTTACTCACAGGGGCTCGAGCAGTACTTC. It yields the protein CASSYSQGLEQYF.

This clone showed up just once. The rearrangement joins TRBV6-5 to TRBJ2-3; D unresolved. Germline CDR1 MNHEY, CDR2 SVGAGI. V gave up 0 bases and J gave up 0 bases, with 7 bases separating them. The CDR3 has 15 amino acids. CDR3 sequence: CASSYSGFSTDTQYF. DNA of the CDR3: TGTGCCAGCAGTTACTCGGGATTTAGCACAGATACGCAGTATTTT.

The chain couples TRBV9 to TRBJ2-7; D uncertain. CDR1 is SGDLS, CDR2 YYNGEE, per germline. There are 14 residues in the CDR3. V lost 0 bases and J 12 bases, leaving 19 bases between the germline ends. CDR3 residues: CASSVEDGRDRRYF. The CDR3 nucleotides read TGTGCCAGCAGCGTAGAAGATGGTCGTGATAGGCGGTACTTC.

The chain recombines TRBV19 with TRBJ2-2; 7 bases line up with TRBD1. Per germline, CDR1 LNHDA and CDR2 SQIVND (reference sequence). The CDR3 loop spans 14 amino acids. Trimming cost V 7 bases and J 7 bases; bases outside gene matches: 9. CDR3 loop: CASNPTGEGGELFF. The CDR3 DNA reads TGTGCCAGTAACCCCACAGGGGAAGGCGGGGAGCTGTTTTTT.

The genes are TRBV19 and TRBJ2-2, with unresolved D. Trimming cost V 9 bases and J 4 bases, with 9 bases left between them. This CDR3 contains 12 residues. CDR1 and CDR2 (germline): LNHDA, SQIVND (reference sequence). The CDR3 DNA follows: TGTGCCAGCCGCGAGGTCACCGGGGAGCTGTTTTTT. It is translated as CASREVTGELFF.